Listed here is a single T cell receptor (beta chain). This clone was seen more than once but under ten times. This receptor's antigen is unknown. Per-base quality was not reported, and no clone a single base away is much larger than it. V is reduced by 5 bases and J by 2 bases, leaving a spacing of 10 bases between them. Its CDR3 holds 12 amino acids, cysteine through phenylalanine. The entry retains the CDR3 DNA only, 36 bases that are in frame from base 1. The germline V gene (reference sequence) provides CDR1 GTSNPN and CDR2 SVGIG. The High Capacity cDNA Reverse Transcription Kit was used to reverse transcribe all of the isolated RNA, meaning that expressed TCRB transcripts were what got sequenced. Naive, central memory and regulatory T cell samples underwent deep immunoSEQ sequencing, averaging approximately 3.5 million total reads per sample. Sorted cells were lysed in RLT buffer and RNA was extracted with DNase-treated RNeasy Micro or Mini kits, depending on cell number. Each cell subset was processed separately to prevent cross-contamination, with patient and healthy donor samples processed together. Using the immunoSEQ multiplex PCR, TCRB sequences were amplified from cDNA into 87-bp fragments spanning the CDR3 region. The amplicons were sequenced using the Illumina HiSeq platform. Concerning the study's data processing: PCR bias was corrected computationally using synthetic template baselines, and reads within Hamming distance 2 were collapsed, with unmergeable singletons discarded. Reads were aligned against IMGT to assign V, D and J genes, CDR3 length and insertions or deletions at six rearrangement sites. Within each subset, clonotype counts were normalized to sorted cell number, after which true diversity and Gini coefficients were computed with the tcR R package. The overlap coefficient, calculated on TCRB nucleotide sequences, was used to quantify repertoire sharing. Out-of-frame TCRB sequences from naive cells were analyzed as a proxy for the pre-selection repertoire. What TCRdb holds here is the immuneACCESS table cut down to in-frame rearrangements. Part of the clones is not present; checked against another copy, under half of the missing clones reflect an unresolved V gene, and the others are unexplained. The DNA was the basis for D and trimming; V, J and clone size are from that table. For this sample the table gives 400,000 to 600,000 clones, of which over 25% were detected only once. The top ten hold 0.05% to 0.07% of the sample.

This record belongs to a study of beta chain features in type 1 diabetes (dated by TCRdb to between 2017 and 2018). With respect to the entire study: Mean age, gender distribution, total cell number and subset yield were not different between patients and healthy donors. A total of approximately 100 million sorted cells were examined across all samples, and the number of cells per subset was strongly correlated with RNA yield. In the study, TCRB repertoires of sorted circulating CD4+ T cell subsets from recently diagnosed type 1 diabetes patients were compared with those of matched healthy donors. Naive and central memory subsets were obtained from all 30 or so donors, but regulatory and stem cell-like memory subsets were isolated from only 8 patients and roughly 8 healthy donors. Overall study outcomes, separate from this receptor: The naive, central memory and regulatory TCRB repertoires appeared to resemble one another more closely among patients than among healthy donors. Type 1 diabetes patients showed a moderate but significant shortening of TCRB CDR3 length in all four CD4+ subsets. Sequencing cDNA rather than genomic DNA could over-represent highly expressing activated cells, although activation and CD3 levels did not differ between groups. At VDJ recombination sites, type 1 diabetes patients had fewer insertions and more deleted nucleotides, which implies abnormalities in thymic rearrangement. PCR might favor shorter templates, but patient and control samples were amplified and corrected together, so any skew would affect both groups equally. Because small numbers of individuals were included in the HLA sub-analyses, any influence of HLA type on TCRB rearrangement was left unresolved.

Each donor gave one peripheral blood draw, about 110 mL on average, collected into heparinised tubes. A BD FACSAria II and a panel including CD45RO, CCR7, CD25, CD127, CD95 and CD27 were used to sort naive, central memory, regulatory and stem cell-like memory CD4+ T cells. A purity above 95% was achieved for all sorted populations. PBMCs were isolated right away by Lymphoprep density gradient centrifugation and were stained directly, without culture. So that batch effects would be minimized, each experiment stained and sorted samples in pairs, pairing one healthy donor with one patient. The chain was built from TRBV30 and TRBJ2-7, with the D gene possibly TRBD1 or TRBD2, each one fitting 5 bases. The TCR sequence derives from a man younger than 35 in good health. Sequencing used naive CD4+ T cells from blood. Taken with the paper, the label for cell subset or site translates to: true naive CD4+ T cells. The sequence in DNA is TGTGCCTGGGGGACGGTGCCCTACGAGCAGTACTTC. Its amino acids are CAWGTVPYEQYF.